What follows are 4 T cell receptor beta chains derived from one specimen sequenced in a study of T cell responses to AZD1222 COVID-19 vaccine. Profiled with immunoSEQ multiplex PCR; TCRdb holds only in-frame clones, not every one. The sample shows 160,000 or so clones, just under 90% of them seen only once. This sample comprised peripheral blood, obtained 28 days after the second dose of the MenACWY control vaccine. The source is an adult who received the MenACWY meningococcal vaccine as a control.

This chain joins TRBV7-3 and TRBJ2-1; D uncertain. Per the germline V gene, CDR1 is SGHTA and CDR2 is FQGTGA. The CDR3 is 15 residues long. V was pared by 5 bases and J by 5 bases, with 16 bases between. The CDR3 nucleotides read TGTGCCAGCAGCGCGCTTCGTGGCAGCCACAATGAGCAGTTCTTC. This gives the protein CASSALRGSHNEQFF.

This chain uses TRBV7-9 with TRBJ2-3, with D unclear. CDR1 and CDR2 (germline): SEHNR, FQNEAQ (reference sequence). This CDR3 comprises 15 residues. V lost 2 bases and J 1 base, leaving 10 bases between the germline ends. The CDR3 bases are TGTGCCAGCAGCTTAACGGTCGGACGCACAGATACGCAGTATTTT. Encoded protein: CASSLTVGRTDTQYF.

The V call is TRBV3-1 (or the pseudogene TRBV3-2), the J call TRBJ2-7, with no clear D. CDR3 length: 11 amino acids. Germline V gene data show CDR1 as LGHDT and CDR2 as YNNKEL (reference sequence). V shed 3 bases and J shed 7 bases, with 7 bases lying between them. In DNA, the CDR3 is TGTGCCAGCAGCCATTTCCAGGAGCAGTACTTC. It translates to CASSHFQEQYF.

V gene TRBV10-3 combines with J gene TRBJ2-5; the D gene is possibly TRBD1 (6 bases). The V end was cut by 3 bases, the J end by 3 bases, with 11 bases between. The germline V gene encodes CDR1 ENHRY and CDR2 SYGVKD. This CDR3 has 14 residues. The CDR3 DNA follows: TGTGCCATCAGTGATAGCCAGGGGAAAGAGACCCAGTACTTC. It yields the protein CAISDSQGKETQYF.